Reported below is one T cell receptor (beta chain). The antigen it binds to is not known. Qualities for individual bases were not recorded, and no much larger clone is one base off. Using the deep immunoSEQ assay, multiplex PCR amplified TCR CDR3 regions from genomic DNA. Genomic DNA extracted from each cell subset was distributed evenly over all wells of several immunoSEQ 96-well plates, and each plate served as one replicate. Each replicate PCR for sorted subsets received about 180 ng genomic DNA, equal to about 30,000 T cell genomes. Purified libraries were measured with a Qubit 3.0 fluorometer, size-checked on a Bioanalyzer 2100, and measured again with the KAPA Library Quantification kit. Each immunoSEQ 96-well plate was sequenced on its own single-read 150-cycle Illumina NextSeq 550 flow cell. The authors processed their data as follows. The immunoSEQ output contained only junctional sequences without quality scores, so filtering could not match that applied to full-length reads. To assign V/J genes and CDR3, sequences were annotated using PyIR, a Python wrapper for IgBLAST v1.9, with IMGT germline references. Reads with weak V/J assignments (E-value above 1e-6), missing CDR3, stop codons, out-of-frame junctions, or ambiguous translated residues were removed. V3J clonotypes were defined as sequences sharing the same inferred V gene, J gene, and CDR3 amino acid sequence. Percentage overlap between repertoires was computed as shared unique clonotypes divided by the size of the smaller repertoire. Repertoire richness was assessed with RTK rarefaction, the Chao1 estimator, and Recon v2.1 estimates of unobserved clonotypes. Generation probabilities were computed with OLGA for all TCRbeta clonotypes obtained by the gDNA method from several donors. This is the immuneACCESS table as TCRdb keeps it, with only in-frame sequences that have V and J called. A part of the clones is gone; compared with another copy, unresolved V genes explain less than half, and the rest is unexplained. D and trimming come from the DNA, and the V and J calls and clone size come from that table. The sample table records roughly 2,000,000 clones; just under 95% of these occur just once. Of the sample, approximately 1.6% falls within the top ten clones.

The CDR3 runs 15 residues from the cysteine to the phenylalanine. Left in the record is the CDR3 DNA by itself, 45 bases read in frame from the first base. The data belong to a study of shared clonotypes between healthy human individuals (dated by TCRdb to the early 2020s). Describing the broader study: A few men and a couple of women, aged 18 to 49 years, made up the cohort. Per donor, three plates each were used for CD4 naive and CD4 memory, two for CD8 naive, and one for CD8 memory. Blood TCR repertoires of a handful of healthy adults were deeply sequenced to estimate repertoire size and the extent of clonotype sharing between individuals. To increase sequencing depth and limit assay-specific biases, different laboratories used diverse techniques to prepare libraries and sequence TCR repertoires. Per donor, leukapheresis produced somewhere between about 0.9 and 9 billion PBMCs. Broader findings and caveats from the paper: When a handful of donors were compared, the shared fraction of clonotypes was about 5.4% for naive CD4, 3.5% to 4% for naive CD8, 2% to 2.5% for memory CD4, and less than 0.45% for memory CD8. Pairwise subsampling led to the expectation that sequencing depth would affect the degree of clonotype sharing among donors. Because the study included a small number of donors, the genetic and exposure-history diversity represented was limited. Sampling was restricted to blood, and TCR repertoires in tissue are likely to differ from TCR repertoires in blood. Incomplete sequencing was indicated by rarefaction of sorted-subset datasets, despite the large sequencing depth. Higher generation probabilities were observed for clonotypes shared by all four sorted-subset donors than for non-shared clonotypes. Estimated clonotype richness was generally larger for naive than for memory subsets.

CD8 naive samples were CD45RO-negative cells positively selected for CCR7, giving a CD45RA+CCR7+ population that excluded TemRA cells. Donors were healthy HIV-negative adults with no recently reported acute infections or vaccinations. Every donor was a Caucasian adult residing in Nashville, Tennessee, USA. After blood collection by leukapheresis, PBMCs were isolated using Ficoll-Histopaque density gradient centrifugation and then cryopreserved in the vapor phase of liquid nitrogen. Analytical flow cytometry was used to check the purity and quantity of each magnetically sorted T cell population. Genomic DNA was isolated from each sorted fraction and quantified by UV absorbance on a Nanodrop 2000c.

The TCR was taken from a man aged 18 to 30 in good health. Some clones in this sample may be carry-over from other donors' samples. The receptor chain draws on TRBV21-1 and TRBJ2-7. TRBV21-1 is tagged as a pseudogene. Sequencing used naive CD8+ T cells from PBMCs. In the paper's terms, the cell subset or site label means: CD45RA+CCR7+. The nucleotide sequence is given as TGTGCCAGCAGCAGCCCGGGACGCTTCTCCTACGAGCAGTACTTC. The resulting protein is CASSSPGRFSYEQYF.